This T cell receptor (beta chain) originates from a study of cytomegalovirus exposure and HLA in healthy donors. A word on this clone: The antigen is not known.

Points from the study as a whole: Among immune exposure information, only CMV serostatus was available. The classifier was said to identify cytomegalovirus status with high specificity and sensitivity. TCR beta sequences reportedly predicted most subjects' HLA-A and HLA-B alleles accurately. A later analysis showed that HLA-associated TCR beta chains had undergone more clonal expansion than equally common others.

Amplification used 60 Vbeta primers and 13 Jbeta primers. Sequencing used immunoSEQ multiplex PCR; TCRdb keeps in-frame clones, though not all of them. The data show roughly 180,000 clones, around 80% seen once. This CDR3 region has 16 residues. V was trimmed by 1 base and J by 0 bases, leaving 10 bases between them. The germline gives CDR1 SGHTA, CDR2 FQGNSA. This rearrangement joins TRBV7-2 to TRBJ1-5; D gene unclear. Sequenced input: PBMCs. This receptor was taken from a woman aged 55-69 years in good health and CMV-seropositive. CDR3 coding DNA: TGTGCCAGCAGCTTAGAAAGCCCGGGTAGCAATCAGCCCCAGCATTTT. Translated, it gives CASSLESPGSNQPQHF.